The 8 T cell receptor beta chains below come from one sample, sequenced in a study of cytomegalovirus exposure and HLA in healthy donors. Researchers ran the PCR with 60 Vbeta and 13 Jbeta primers. Method: immunoSEQ multiplex PCR; TCRdb's copy keeps in-frame clones and lacks some. The sample has 200,000 or so clones; over 75% are singletons. Sequencing was carried out using PBMCs. The receptors were sampled from a girl less than two years old in good health and CMV-seronegative.

The chain combines TRBV7-3 with TRBJ2-1, with 8 bases lining up with TRBD2. Trimming took 1 base from V and 4 from J; bases not matched to a gene: 0. The CDR3 covers 14 residues. The V gene's germline CDR1 is SGHTA and CDR2 FQGTGA. DNA of the CDR3: TGTGCCAGCAGCTTAAGCGGGGGGTACAATGAGCAGTTCTTC. Encoded protein: CASSLSGGYNEQFF. The whole variable domain, remainder taken from reference TRBV7-3 and TRBJ2-1, is GAGVSQTPSNKVTEKGKYVELRCDPISGHTALYWYRQSLGQGPEFLIYFQGTGAADDSGLPNDRFFAVRPEGSVSTLKIQRTERGDSAVYLCASSLSGGYNEQFFGPGTRLTVL.

The chain is built from TRBV7-2 and TRBJ1-5; TRBD1 matches 9 bases. Germline V gene lookup returns CDR1 SGHTA and CDR2 FQGNSA. CDR3 length: 15 residues. V shed 3 bases, J shed 6 bases, and the junction held 6 bases outside the gene matches. The CDR3 coding sequence is TGTGCCAGCAGCTTCGGGACAGGGATTTCTCAGCCCCAGCATTTT. Translated, it gives CASSFGTGISQPQHF.

This clone has just one count. The CDR3 coding sequence is TGTGCCAGCGGCCTAGGGGGCATTAATCAGCCCCAGCATTTT. This gives the protein CASGLGGINQPQHF. The chain couples TRBV6-5 to TRBJ1-5, with 7 bases identical to TRBD1. Germline V gives CDR1 MNHEY, CDR2 SVGAGI. V shed 8 bases, J shed 4 bases, and the junction held 8 bases outside the gene matches. This CDR3 spans 14 amino acids.

V and J are TRBV10-3 and TRBJ2-3; a weak D match, TRBD1 (5 bases). This CDR3 region has 15 residues. Germline CDR1 is ENHRY and CDR2 is SYGVKD. V lost 10 bases and J 0 bases, leaving 17 bases between the germline ends. The CDR3 is CATSQQDPSTDTQYF. Written as DNA, the CDR3 is TGTGCCACCTCCCAACAGGACCCTAGCACAGATACGCAGTATTTT.

This clone was picked up a small number of times. The V and J genes are TRBV2 and TRBJ1-1; possible D gene TRBD1, 5 bases. The CDR3 totals 14 residues. Trimming stripped 6 bases from V and 1 base from J, with 12 bases between. Per the germline V gene, CDR1 is SNHLY and CDR2 is FYNNEI. The CDR3 nucleotides read TGTGCCAGCAGCCGGTGGCAGGGGAACACTGAAGCTTTCTTT. This encodes CASSRWQGNTEAFF.

The rearrangement joins TRBV18 to TRBJ1-1; TRBD1 might be the D (5 bases). The CDR3 length is 13 residues. Germline values: CDR1 KGHSH, CDR2 LQKENI. Deletions cut 2 bases from V and 3 bases from J, with 7 bases between. As DNA, the CDR3 is TGTGCCAGCTCACCAGGGGCTGACACTGAAGCTTTCTTT. Translated: CASSPGADTEAFF.

A single count supports this clone. The gene calls are TRBV27 and TRBJ2-3; no clear D. V was clipped by 4 bases and J by 2 bases, with 7 bases between them. Per the germline V gene, CDR1 is MNHEY and CDR2 is SMNVEV (reference sequence). The length of the CDR3 is 13 residues. The DNA of the CDR3 is TGTGCCAGCAGTTCCCCCCTCACAGATACGCAGTATTTT. The encoded protein is CASSSPLTDTQYF.

The chain combines TRBV10-3 with TRBJ1-1; 7 nucleotides align to TRBD1. From germline, CDR1 is ENHRY and CDR2 SYGVKD. The CDR3 totals 10 residues. The J segment lost 8 bases and the V segment lost 8 bases, leaving 2 bases of the junction unmatched. The CDR3 protein is CAIGDSEAFF. The CDR3, as DNA: TGTGCCATCGGGGACAGCGAAGCTTTCTTT.